The next 30 T cell receptor beta chains were all read from a single sample in a study of blood T cell repertoires in COVID-19. Only in-frame clones appear in the TCRdb table, and some are missing; sequencing was by immunoSEQ multiplex PCR. The sample contains 390,000 or so clones, about 90% of which appear only once. Source material: peripheral blood. The receptors come from a man younger than 30 with active or convalescent COVID-19.

This chain uses TRBV4-3 with TRBJ2-2; D is unresolved. This CDR3 has 15 residues. Trimming removed 3 bases at V and 4 bases at J, with 12 bases between. CDR1 and CDR2 (germline): LGHNA, YSLEER. The CDR3 DNA sequence: TGCGCCAGCAGCCAGGGCACCGCGATCACCGGGGAGCTGTTTTTT. Translation gives CASSQGTAITGELFF.

The chain links TRBV11-2 to TRBJ2-1; 9 bases are shared with TRBD1. Trimming at V came to 5 bases and at J to 6 bases, leaving 8 bases not matched to a gene. This CDR3 is 15 amino acids long. Per the germline V gene, CDR1 is SGHAT and CDR2 is FQNNGV. CDR3 sequence reads: CASSMGQGISNEQFF. Written as DNA, the CDR3 is TGTGCCAGCAGCATGGGACAGGGAATATCCAATGAGCAGTTCTTC.

The V and J genes are TRBV7-8 and TRBJ1-3; the D gene is possibly TRBD1 (6 bases). V was trimmed by 5 bases and J by 0 bases, leaving 17 bases between them. Germline V lookup: CDR1 SGHVS, CDR2 FQNEAQ. This CDR3 is built from 17 residues. The CDR3 region has the DNA TGTGCCAGCAGCCCGGAAACGGGACATAGCTCTGGAAACACCATATATTTT. It translates to CASSPETGHSSGNTIYF.

The genes are TRBV4-2 and TRBJ2-7, with TRBD2 matching over 7 bases. Germline loops: CDR1 LGHNA, CDR2 YNFKEQ. Trimming removed 7 bases from V and 3 bases from J; junction bases left unmatched: 12. This CDR3 comprises 15 residues. The CDR3 loop reads CASTMDTAGVYEQYF. The CDR3, as DNA: TGTGCCAGCACCATGGATACGGCGGGAGTCTACGAGCAGTACTTC.

This clone has only a few counts. The V and J genes are TRBV13 and TRBJ1-2; D gene ambiguous. The length of the CDR3 is 14 residues. Germline V gene lookup returns CDR1 PRHDT and CDR2 FYEKMQ (reference sequence). V lost 2 bases, J lost 3 bases, and 10 bases lay in between. CDR3 in amino acids: CASSLSPFDYGYTF. DNA of the CDR3: TGTGCCAGCAGCTTAAGCCCTTTCGACTATGGCTACACCTTC.

The chain combines TRBV19 with TRBJ2-1; TRBD2 matches 9 bases. There are 16 residues in the CDR3. J gave up 7 bases and V 5 bases, and 12 bases lay outside the gene matches. Germline V lookup: CDR1 LNHDA, CDR2 SQIVND (reference sequence). The CDR3 sequence: CASSSDLAGLLNEQFF. The CDR3 DNA is TGTGCCAGTAGTTCGGACCTAGCGGGGTTACTAAATGAGCAGTTCTTC.

This chain uses TRBV27 with TRBJ1-1, with D tentatively TRBD1 (6 bases). The germline V gene has CDR1 MNHEY and CDR2 SMNVEV (reference sequence). V was clipped by 8 bases and J by 1 base, with 17 bases between them. This CDR3 spans 15 amino acids. As DNA, the CDR3 is TGTGCCAGCCGGACTCTCAGGGGATCGAACACTGAAGCTTTCTTT. Translating it yields CASRTLRGSNTEAFF.

The chain has TRBV29-1 and TRBJ2-1; no reliable D call. Germline lookup yields CDR1 SQVTM and CDR2 ANQGSEA. The V end lost 7 bases, the J end lost 2 bases, and 9 bases lay between the germline ends. CDR3 size: 12 residues. The CDR3 region has the DNA TGCAGCGGTACAGAAGCCTACAATGAGCAGTTCTTC. Protein product: CSGTEAYNEQFF.

V usage is TRBV5-8 and J usage is TRBJ2-7, with a tentative D call TRBD1 (5 bases). From germline, CDR1 is SGHTS and CDR2 YDEGEE. The CDR3 runs 15 residues. Trimming left V 4 bases short and J 7 bases short, with 21 bases between. The CDR3 is CASSNPTRVSGEQYF. Here the CDR3 DNA reads TGTGCCAGCAGCAACCCAACCCGGGTCTCAGGGGAGCAGTACTTC. The variable domain in full, with the rest retrieved from reference TRBV5-8 and TRBJ2-7, is EAGVTQSPTHLIKTRGQQATLRCSPISGHTSVYWYQQALGLGLQFLLWYDEGEERNRGNFPPRFSGRQFPNYSSELNVNALELEDSALYLCASSNPTRVSGEQYFGPGTRLTVT.

The rearrangement joins TRBV11-3 to TRBJ2-1; TRBD2 agrees at 12 bases. The CDR3 extends over 15 amino acids. The J segment lost 5 bases and the V segment lost 4 bases, leaving 3 bases of the junction unmatched. The V gene's germline CDR1 is SGHNT and CDR2 YENEEA. The CDR3 nucleotides read TGTGCCAGCAGCTGGACTAGCGGGAACCACAATGAGCAGTTCTTC. It specifies CASSWTSGNHNEQFF.

V gene TRBV30 combines with J gene TRBJ1-4, with D perhaps matching TRBD1 (5 bases). The CDR3 covers 15 residues. The germline CDR1 and CDR2 sequences are GTSNPN and SVGIG (reference sequence). Deletions cut 2 bases from V and 2 bases from J, with 12 bases between. The CDR3 reads CAWSKLKGTNEKLFF. Written as DNA, the CDR3 is TGTGCCTGGAGTAAACTGAAGGGGACTAATGAAAAACTGTTTTTT.

The chain uses TRBV6-6 and TRBJ1-5; D is possibly TRBD1 (5 bases). The CDR3 has 13 amino acids. Germline V CDR1 and CDR2: MNHNY, SVGAGI (reference sequence). Trimming pared 7 bases from V and 5 bases from J, leaving 12 bases between. The CDR3 sequence is CASTGFWDQPQHF. The CDR3 bases are TGTGCCAGCACAGGGTTCTGGGATCAGCCCCAGCATTTT.

The genes are TRBV6-5 and TRBJ2-3; D may be TRBD2 (5 bases). V was pared by 2 bases and J by 5 bases, with 11 bases between. Per germline, CDR1 MNHEY and CDR2 SVGAGI. The CDR3 totals 14 residues. The CDR3 loop is CASSYVGRGDTQYF. As DNA, the CDR3 is TGTGCCAGCAGTTACGTGGGCCGGGGAGATACGCAGTATTTT.

This sequence joins TRBV7-7 and TRBJ2-3; D gene unclear. The CDR3 has 13 residues. Trimming left V 5 bases short and J 3 bases short, with 9 bases between. CDR1 and CDR2 (germline): SSHAT, FNYEAQ (reference sequence). CDR3 nucleotide sequence: TGTGCCAGCAGCATGCTCGGGACAGATACGCAGTATTTT. It codes for CASSMLGTDTQYF.

V gene TRBV9 combines with J gene TRBJ1-3; possibly TRBD1 for D (6 bases). Deletions cut 4 bases from V and 3 bases from J, with 11 bases between. There are 14 residues in the CDR3. Per germline, CDR1 SGDLS and CDR2 YYNGEE. The CDR3 coding sequence is TGTGCCAGCAGCCAAGGACAGATTGGAAACACCATATATTTT. It encodes CASSQGQIGNTIYF. The full variable domain, in which reference TRBV9 and TRBJ1-3 provide the parts outside the CDR3, is DSGVTQTPKHLITATGQRVTLRCSPRSGDLSVYWYQQSLDQGLQFLIQYYNGEERAKGNILERFSAQQFPDLHSELNLSSLELGDSALYFCASSQGQIGNTIYFGEGSWLTVV.

The chain links TRBV28 to TRBJ1-1; 10 bases are a match to TRBD1. CDR3 length: 17 amino acids. Germline assignment: CDR1 MDHEN and CDR2 SYDVKM. V lost 6 bases to trimming and J lost 4 bases; unmatched junction nucleotides: 14. This CDR3 reads CASRWSGQGFSTTEAFF. The CDR3 DNA reads as TGTGCCAGCAGATGGTCGGGACAGGGGTTCTCAACCACTGAAGCTTTCTTT.

The chain has TRBV7-9 and TRBJ1-4, with D perhaps matching TRBD1 (6 bases). V was trimmed by 4 bases and J by 4 bases, leaving 25 bases between them. The germline V gene encodes CDR1 SEHNR and CDR2 FQNEAQ (reference sequence). The CDR3 sequence is 19 residues long. The CDR3 sequence: CASSYRTAAYRLNNEKLFF. CDR3 coding DNA: TGTGCCAGCAGCTACCGGACAGCGGCGTATCGCCTAAATAATGAAAAACTGTTTTTT.

The chain has TRBV28 and TRBJ1-2; 11 bases match TRBD1. The CDR3 runs 17 residues. Germline loops: CDR1 MDHEN, CDR2 SYDVKM. V dropped 8 bases and J dropped 7; count of bases not matched to a gene: 18. CDR3 amino acids: CASLIEGRGQGVSGYTF. The CDR3 DNA follows: TGTGCCAGCCTCATAGAGGGCCGGGGACAGGGGGTATCTGGCTACACCTTC.

This clone was observed a handful of times. The chain links TRBV2 to TRBJ2-5; possible D gene TRBD1, 6 bases. Trimming removed 2 bases at V and 1 base at J, with 14 bases between. The CDR3 has 16 residues. Germline V gene lookup returns CDR1 SNHLY and CDR2 FYNNEI. The CDR3 sequence: CASSEYARGRQETQYF. CDR3 DNA: TGTGCCAGCAGTGAATACGCCAGGGGACGCCAAGAGACCCAGTACTTC. Looking up the rest from reference TRBV2 and TRBJ2-5 gives the full variable domain: EPEVTQTPSHQVTQMGQEVILRCVPISNHLYFYWYRQILGQKVEFLVSFYNNEISEKSEIFDDQFSVERPDGSNFTLKIRSTKLEDSAMYFCASSEYARGRQETQYFGPGTRLLVL.

The gene calls are TRBV7-2 and TRBJ2-1; 11 bases are a match to TRBD2. CDR3 length: 16 residues. Germline values: CDR1 SGHTA, CDR2 FQGNSA. The J segment lost 3 bases and the V segment lost 4 bases, leaving 5 bases of the junction unmatched. The CDR3 DNA is TGTGCCAGCAGCTACGGGACTAGCGGAATCTACAATGAGCAGTTCTTC. Translation: CASSYGTSGIYNEQFF.

Turning to this clone: The junction departs from the called germline gene at one end, perhaps through a read error. This chain connects TRBV7-2 to TRBJ2-6, with 8 bases identical to TRBD1. The CDR3 is 18 residues long. Germline V gene sequence: CDR1 SGHTA, CDR2 FQGNSA. The CDR3 DNA reads TGTGCCAGCAGCTTAAGAATCCAGGGGGCGGCTGGGGCCAACGTGCTGACTTTC. It specifies CASSLRIQGAAGANVLTF.

The chain links TRBV29-1 to TRBJ2-3; 14 bases match TRBD2. From germline, CDR1 is SQVTM and CDR2 ANQGSEA. CDR3 length: 14 residues. V dropped 2 bases and J dropped 6; count of bases not matched to a gene: 1. CDR3 nucleotides: TGCAGCGTTGAATGGACTAGCGGGAGGGATACGCAGTATTTT. This sequence encodes CSVEWTSGRDTQYF.

This clone appeared once. This sequence joins TRBV6-5 and TRBJ2-5; D might be TRBD1 (5 bases). V was pared by 4 bases and J by 5 bases, with 17 bases between. The CDR3 contains 15 residues. Looked up from germline, CDR1 is MNHEY and CDR2 is SVGAGI. This CDR3 reads CASSSSLTVMETQYF. CDR3 nucleotides: TGTGCCAGCAGTTCCAGCTTGACAGTCATGGAGACCCAGTACTTC.

The J gene is TRBJ2-5, the V gene TRBV7-2; no clear D. V gave up 3 bases and J gave up 0 bases, with 8 bases separating them. The CDR3 covers 14 residues. Germline V CDR1 and CDR2: SGHTA, FQGNSA. This CDR3 reads CASSLSRDQETQYF. DNA for the CDR3: TGTGCCAGCAGCTTGTCTAGAGACCAAGAGACCCAGTACTTC.

The V and J genes are TRBV19 and TRBJ2-1, with TRBD2 identical over 12 bases. The germline CDR1 and CDR2 sequences are LNHDA and SQIVND (reference sequence). Trimming at V came to 1 base and at J to 0 bases, leaving 10 bases not matched to a gene. The CDR3 runs 20 residues. CDR3 in DNA: TGTGCCAGTAGTATAGTGGGGCTAGCGGGAGGGGTTGGCTCCTACAATGAGCAGTTCTTC. Protein product: CASSIVGLAGGVGSYNEQFF.

V usage is TRBV12-3 or TRBV12-4 and J usage is TRBJ2-1, with 7 positions matching TRBD2. V lost 6 bases and J lost 8; bases outside the gene matches: 4. There are 12 residues in the CDR3. The CDR3 DNA reads as TGTGCCAGCAGCCGAGGGAGGGATGAGCAGTTCTTC. Residues: CASSRGRDEQFF.

V and J are TRBV7-6 and TRBJ1-3; TRBD1 aligns across 8 bases. The CDR3 length is 17 residues. Germline trimming cut 5 bases from V and 0 bases from J; bases unmatched to any gene: 9. Germline CDR1 and CDR2: SGHVS and FNYEAQ. CDR3 nucleotide sequence: TGTGCCAGCAGCGCAGGACAGGGTCAGAGCTCTGGAAACACCATATATTTT. This translates into CASSAGQGQSSGNTIYF.

The genes are TRBV19 and TRBJ2-1; TRBD1 agrees at 11 bases. Germline V lookup: CDR1 LNHDA, CDR2 SQIVND (reference sequence). Losses at the gene ends were 7 bases for V and 8 bases for J; bases not matched to a gene: 10. The CDR3 is 15 amino acids. CDR3 in DNA: TGTGCCAGTACCGCGGACAGGGGGCGTATCGATGAGCAGTTCTTC. Translation gives CASTADRGRIDEQFF.

The chain links TRBV7-2 to TRBJ2-5, with D tentatively TRBD1 (6 bases). The CDR3 loop spans 16 amino acids. Germline-derived CDR1 and CDR2 are SGHTA and FQGNSA. The germline V and J ends were trimmed by 1 base and 3 bases, with 15 bases remaining between them. The CDR3 is CASSLVLGAAKETQYF. The CDR3 nucleotides read TGTGCCAGCAGCTTAGTTCTGGGGGCCGCCAAAGAGACCCAGTACTTC.

V gene TRBV18 combines with J gene TRBJ1-5, with a possible D match to TRBD1 (5 bases). V lost 4 bases and J lost 0, with 7 bases in between. The CDR3 contains 14 residues. Germline-derived CDR1 and CDR2 are KGHSH and LQKENI. The CDR3 loop reads CASSRTGSNQPQHF. As DNA, the CDR3 is TGTGCCAGCTCACGCACAGGTAGCAATCAGCCCCAGCATTTT.